This is a list of T cell receptor beta chains from one sample in a study of blood T cell repertoires in COVID-19. The data were produced by immunoSEQ multiplex PCR, yet TCRdb's version contains in-frame clones alone and is incomplete. The table records approximately 260,000 clones, about 91% of them present only once. Sequenced: PBMCs or T cells enriched from blood (not recorded which). All receptors come from a woman aged 40-49 years with acute COVID-19. Both conserved end residues are part of each CDR3. A D gene is named only where the DNA matches it firmly. Where a row states a size, it is once, few, many or the class of an expanded clone; other rows omit it.

J gene: TRBJ2-7; clone size: NA; V gene: TRBV27; D gene: TRBD2; CDR3 protein: CATASGIYEQYF; CDR3 DNA: TGTGCCACGGCTAGCGGGATCTACGAGCAGTACTTC
J gene: TRBJ2-7; clone size: few; V gene: TRBV27; D gene: TRBD2; CDR3 protein: CASRPGLALYEQYF; CDR3 DNA: TGTGCCAGCAGGCCGGGACTAGCGTTATACGAGCAGTACTTC
J gene: TRBJ2-7; clone size: once; V gene: TRBV9; D gene: NA; CDR3 protein: CASSVGPGNSYEQYF; CDR3 DNA: TGTGCCAGCAGCGTAGGACCAGGGAATTCCTACGAGCAGTACTTC
J gene: TRBJ1-6; clone size: NA; V gene: TRBV19; D gene: NA; CDR3 protein: CASTTGTPNSPLHF; CDR3 DNA: TGTGCCAGTACCACCGGGACTCCTAATTCACCCCTCCACTTT
J gene: TRBJ1-2; clone size: NA; V gene: TRBV18; D gene: TRBD1; CDR3 protein: CASSPSTGVNYGYTF; CDR3 DNA: TGTGCCAGCTCCCCATCCACAGGGGTTAACTATGGCTACACCTTC
J gene: TRBJ2-1; clone size: NA; V gene: TRBV7-8; D gene: TRBD2; CDR3 protein: CASSLGAGSGRFPYNEQFF; CDR3 DNA: TGTGCCAGCAGCTTAGGGGCGGGTAGCGGGAGGTTCCCCTACAATGAGCAGTTCTTC
J gene: TRBJ1-4; clone size: NA; V gene: TRBV28; D gene: NA; CDR3 protein: CASSHRTVLNEKLFF; CDR3 DNA: TGTGCCAGCAGTCATAGGACAGTTCTTAATGAAAAACTGTTTTTT
J gene: TRBJ2-1; clone size: NA; V gene: TRBV7-2; D gene: TRBD2; CDR3 protein: CASSAGLAGGSVEQFF; CDR3 DNA: TGTGCCAGCAGCGCGGGACTAGCGGGAGGTAGTGTAGAGCAGTTCTTC
J gene: TRBJ1-3; clone size: NA; V gene: TRBV29-1; D gene: NA; CDR3 protein: CSVEWPENTIYF; CDR3 DNA: TGCAGCGTTGAGTGGCCCGAAAACACCATATATTTT
J gene: TRBJ2-1; clone size: NA; V gene: TRBV24-1; D gene: NA; CDR3 protein: CATSDAGVQDNEQFF; CDR3 DNA: TGTGCCACCAGTGATGCAGGGGTCCAGGACAATGAGCAGTTCTTC
J gene: TRBJ1-6; clone size: NA; V gene: TRBV27; D gene: NA; CDR3 protein: CASSFRDSQGISYNSPLHF; CDR3 DNA: TGTGCCAGCAGTTTCCGAGACTCACAGGGCATCTCCTATAATTCACCCCTCCACTTT
J gene: TRBJ2-1; clone size: NA; V gene: TRBV11-2; D gene: TRBD1; CDR3 protein: CASSLIPGTVFNNEQFF; CDR3 DNA: TGTGCCAGCAGCCTTATTCCCGGGACAGTTTTTAACAATGAGCAGTTCTTC
J gene: TRBJ2-7; clone size: NA; V gene: TRBV5-1; D gene: TRBD1; CDR3 protein: CASSGGQALEQYF; CDR3 DNA: TGCGCCAGCAGCGGGGGACAGGCCCTGGAGCAGTACTTC
J gene: TRBJ1-4; clone size: NA; V gene: TRBV6-4; D gene: TRBD1; CDR3 protein: CASSATPRGTGFEKLFF; CDR3 DNA: TGTGCCAGCAGTGCTACACCCCGAGGGACAGGGTTTGAAAAACTGTTTTTT
J gene: TRBJ2-2; clone size: NA; V gene: TRBV19; D gene: NA; CDR3 protein: CASSPRGDTGELFF; CDR3 DNA: TGTGCCAGTAGTCCCAGGGGTGACACCGGGGAGCTGTTTTTT
J gene: TRBJ1-6; clone size: NA; V gene: TRBV3-1/TRBV3-2; D gene: NA; CDR3 protein: CASSPYTGSPLHF; CDR3 DNA: TGTGCCAGCAGCCCCTATACAGGTTCACCCCTCCACTTT
J gene: TRBJ1-1; clone size: NA; V gene: TRBV30; D gene: TRBD1; CDR3 protein: CAWSGQGSTEAFF; CDR3 DNA: TGTGCCTGGAGTGGACAGGGCAGCACTGAAGCTTTCTTT
J gene: TRBJ1-2; clone size: NA; V gene: TRBV28; D gene: NA; CDR3 protein: CASSLRAYGYTF; CDR3 DNA: TGTGCCAGCAGTTTACGAGCCTATGGCTACACCTTC
J gene: TRBJ1-1; clone size: NA; V gene: TRBV2; D gene: TRBD1; CDR3 protein: CASSEPGTGGNTEAFF; CDR3 DNA: TGTGCCAGCAGTGAACCCGGGACAGGGGGGAACACTGAAGCTTTCTTT
J gene: TRBJ1-2; clone size: NA; V gene: TRBV7-2; D gene: TRBD1; CDR3 protein: CASREGAGGAEGYTF; CDR3 DNA: TGTGCCAGCAGGGAAGGGGCAGGGGGCGCGGAAGGCTACACCTTC
J gene: TRBJ1-1; clone size: few; V gene: TRBV5-5; D gene: TRBD1; CDR3 protein: CASSFGQGNTEAFF; CDR3 DNA: TGTGCCAGCAGCTTTGGACAGGGAAACACTGAAGCTTTCTTT
J gene: TRBJ1-5; clone size: NA; V gene: TRBV27; D gene: NA; CDR3 protein: CASSSPGYNQPQHF; CDR3 DNA: TGTGCCAGCAGTTCCCCAGGGTACAATCAGCCCCAGCATTTT
J gene: TRBJ1-5; clone size: once; V gene: TRBV2; D gene: TRBD1; CDR3 protein: CASSDQTGVLTAQHF; CDR3 DNA: TGTGCCAGCAGTGATCAAACAGGGGTCTTGACGGCCCAGCATTTT
J gene: TRBJ2-3; clone size: NA; V gene: TRBV9; D gene: NA; CDR3 protein: CASSPTGDTQYF; CDR3 DNA: TGTGCCAGCAGCCCCACGGGGGATACGCAGTATTTT
J gene: TRBJ1-2; clone size: NA; V gene: TRBV28; D gene: NA; CDR3 protein: CASTTPRDDGYTF; CDR3 DNA: TGTGCCAGCACAACCCCGCGGGACGATGGCTACACCTTC
J gene: TRBJ1-1; clone size: NA; V gene: TRBV30; D gene: NA; CDR3 protein: CAWSRNGVNTEAFF; CDR3 DNA: TGTGCCTGGAGTAGGAATGGAGTGAACACTGAAGCTTTCTTT
J gene: TRBJ1-5; clone size: NA; V gene: TRBV6-2/TRBV6-3; D gene: NA; CDR3 protein: CASSYLGAHQPQHF; CDR3 DNA: TGTGCCAGCAGCTATCTAGGGGCACATCAGCCCCAGCATTTT
J gene: TRBJ2-5; clone size: once; V gene: TRBV19; D gene: TRBD2; CDR3 protein: CASSITSGRIQETQYF; CDR3 DNA: TGTGCCAGTAGTATAACTAGCGGGAGGATCCAAGAGACCCAGTACTTC
J gene: TRBJ1-3; clone size: NA; V gene: TRBV28; D gene: NA; CDR3 protein: CASSLSGAGRTYSGNTIYF; CDR3 DNA: TGTGCCAGCAGTTTGAGCGGGGCAGGGCGAACCTACTCTGGAAACACCATATATTTT
J gene: TRBJ1-1; clone size: NA; V gene: TRBV9; D gene: TRBD1; CDR3 protein: CASSIRGTGGTEAFF; CDR3 DNA: TGTGCCAGCAGCATCCGAGGGACAGGGGGAACTGAAGCTTTCTTT
J gene: TRBJ1-1; clone size: NA; V gene: TRBV27; D gene: TRBD1; CDR3 protein: CASSLKTGLNAEAFF; CDR3 DNA: TGTGCCAGCAGTTTAAAGACAGGGTTGAATGCTGAAGCTTTCTTT
J gene: TRBJ2-5; clone size: NA; V gene: TRBV5-1; D gene: TRBD2; CDR3 protein: CASSLVLGEGTQYF; CDR3 DNA: TGCGCCAGCAGCTTGGTCTTGGGGGAGGGGACCCAGTACTTC
J gene: TRBJ1-1; clone size: once; V gene: TRBV20-1; D gene: TRBD1; CDR3 protein: CSASGTGTGSTEAFF; CDR3 DNA: TGCAGTGCTAGTGGTACCGGGACAGGGAGCACTGAAGCTTTCTTT
J gene: TRBJ1-3; clone size: once; V gene: TRBV6-6; D gene: TRBD1; CDR3 protein: CASSSPDRGGNTIYF; CDR3 DNA: TGTGCCAGCAGTTCCCCTGACAGGGGGGGAAACACCATATATTTT
J gene: TRBJ1-1; clone size: NA; V gene: TRBV12-3/TRBV12-4; D gene: TRBD1; CDR3 protein: CASSRGQATEAFF; CDR3 DNA: TGTGCCAGCAGTCGCGGACAGGCCACTGAAGCTTTCTTT
J gene: TRBJ2-3; clone size: NA; V gene: TRBV19; D gene: NA; CDR3 protein: CASTRTASTDTQYF; CDR3 DNA: TGTGCCAGTACGAGGACAGCTAGCACAGATACGCAGTATTTT
J gene: TRBJ2-1; clone size: NA; V gene: TRBV27; D gene: TRBD2; CDR3 protein: CASKDSGRASRNEQFF; CDR3 DNA: TGTGCCAGCAAAGATAGCGGGAGGGCCTCCCGCAATGAGCAGTTCTTC
J gene: TRBJ2-3; clone size: NA; V gene: TRBV7-2; D gene: NA; CDR3 protein: CASSSAAPDTQYF; CDR3 DNA: TGTGCCAGCAGCTCAGCGGCACCAGATACGCAGTATTTT
J gene: TRBJ1-1; clone size: NA; V gene: TRBV7-3; D gene: NA; CDR3 protein: CASSLSRVNTEAFF; CDR3 DNA: TGTGCCAGCAGCTTAAGCCGAGTGAACACTGAAGCTTTCTTT
J gene: TRBJ1-2; clone size: NA; V gene: TRBV7-8; D gene: TRBD1; CDR3 protein: CASSLEGGGEGVFGYTF; CDR3 DNA: TGTGCCAGCAGCTTAGAAGGGGGCGGCGAAGGTGTATTTGGCTACACCTTC
J gene: TRBJ1-2; clone size: once; V gene: TRBV19; D gene: TRBD1; CDR3 protein: CASSYTGERGGYTF; CDR3 DNA: TGTGCCAGTAGTTATACAGGGGAAAGAGGAGGCTACACCTTC
J gene: TRBJ2-3; clone size: NA; V gene: TRBV28; D gene: NA; CDR3 protein: CASSLSSEGDTDTQYF; CDR3 DNA: TGTGCCAGCAGTTTATCCTCAGAGGGGGATACAGATACGCAGTATTTT
J gene: TRBJ1-3; clone size: NA; V gene: TRBV18; D gene: NA; CDR3 protein: CASSSSPQGPSGNTIYF; CDR3 DNA: TGTGCCAGCTCATCTAGCCCACAGGGCCCCTCTGGAAACACCATATATTTT
J gene: TRBJ2-2; clone size: many; V gene: TRBV7-9; D gene: NA; CDR3 protein: CASSLGGATGELFF; CDR3 DNA: TGTGCCAGCAGCTTAGGCGGGGCCACCGGGGAGCTGTTTTTT
J gene: TRBJ2-1; clone size: NA; V gene: TRBV6-2/TRBV6-3; D gene: NA; CDR3 protein: CASSYSLAYNEQFF; CDR3 DNA: TGTGCCAGCAGTTACTCACTAGCTTACAATGAGCAGTTCTTC
J gene: TRBJ1-5; clone size: NA; V gene: TRBV10-1; D gene: TRBD1; CDR3 protein: CASRKDRACQPQHF; CDR3 DNA: TGCGCCAGCAGGAAGGACAGGGCGTGTCAGCCCCAGCATTTT
J gene: TRBJ1-6; clone size: NA; V gene: TRBV10-3; D gene: NA; CDR3 protein: CAISVFGLEGSPLHF; CDR3 DNA: TGTGCCATCAGTGTCTTTGGACTCGAGGGATCACCCCTCCACTTT